These 29 T cell receptor beta chains came from one sample sequenced in a study of cytomegalovirus exposure and HLA in healthy donors. The PCR made use of 60 Vbeta and 13 Jbeta primers. Sequenced by immunoSEQ multiplex PCR; TCRdb stores in-frame clones only, minus some. Here the sample spans fewer than 250,000 clones, 65% to 80% being singletons. The sequenced material came from PBMCs. All receptors derive from a man under 40 in good health and CMV-seropositive.

Here the CDR3 DNA reads TGTGCCAGCAGGTTAGACAGGGCAAAAGGCTACACCTTC. This sequence encodes CASRLDRAKGYTF. This chain uses TRBV6-5 with TRBJ1-2, with 7 bases matching TRBD1. The V gene's germline CDR1 is MNHEY and CDR2 SVGAGI. Trimming at V came to 6 bases and at J to 8 bases, leaving 9 bases not matched to a gene. The CDR3 covers 13 residues.

The chain uses TRBV7-2 and TRBJ2-7, with unresolved D. The germline CDR1 and CDR2 sequences are SGHTA and FQGNSA. V lost 1 base to trimming and J lost 4 bases, with 8 bases between them. This CDR3 has 13 residues. The CDR3 reads CASSLGGDYEQYF. The CDR3, as DNA: TGTGCCAGCAGCTTAGGCGGTGATTACGAGCAGTACTTC.

The V gene is TRBV6-6, the J gene TRBJ1-2, with 9 bases lining up with TRBD1. This CDR3 region has 15 residues. V lost 6 bases to trimming and J lost 2 bases; unmatched junction nucleotides: 7. Germline CDR1 and CDR2: MNHNY and SVGAGI (reference sequence). CDR3 protein: CASRAPGQGNYGYTF. The DNA for the CDR3 is TGTGCCAGCAGAGCCCCGGGACAGGGAAACTATGGCTACACCTTC.

The chain couples TRBV7-2 to TRBJ2-3, with 8 bases matching TRBD2. CDR1 SGHTA and CDR2 FQGNSA come from the germline V gene. The V segment lost 5 bases and the J segment 5 bases; nucleotides outside the gene matches: 18. This CDR3 comprises 18 residues. DNA of the CDR3: TGTGCCAGCAGCATCACTAGCGGCACGACGGGAGGCATAGATACGCAGTATTTT. Protein: CASSITSGTTGGIDTQYF.

The chain couples TRBV9 to TRBJ2-1; D is perhaps TRBD2 (5 bases). Germline-derived CDR1 and CDR2 are SGDLS and YYNGEE. Trimming removed 4 bases at V and 5 bases at J, with 19 bases between. The CDR3 runs to 16 residues. In nucleotides, the CDR3 is TGTGCCAGCAGCCCCCCAGCGGTCGTAAAGAACAATGAGCAGTTCTTC. Amino acids: CASSPPAVVKNNEQFF.

V is TRBV15 and J is TRBJ1-2; no reliable D call. The CDR3 runs to 15 residues. Germline V gene data show CDR1 as LNHNV and CDR2 as YYDKDF (reference sequence). V gave up 6 bases and J gave up 6 bases, with 20 bases separating them. CDR3 bases: TGTGCCACCAGTCTCCATCTTGACGAGGCAGATGGCTACACCTTC. Amino acid sequence: CATSLHLDEADGYTF. Full variable domain (missing parts from reference TRBV15 and TRBJ1-2): DAMVIQNPRYQVTQFGKPVTLSCSQTLNHNVMYWYQQKSSQAPKLLFHYYDKDFNNEADTPDNFQSRRPNTSFCFLDIRSPGLGDTAMYLCATSLHLDEADGYTFGSGTRLTVV.

This chain links TRBV6-5 with TRBJ2-1, with 9 nucleotides matching TRBD2. Looked up from germline, CDR1 is MNHEY and CDR2 is SVGAGI. The CDR3 runs to 14 residues. V lost 4 bases, J lost 7 bases, and 5 bases stayed unmatched. CDR3 loop: CASSLAGAGNEQFF. The CDR3 coding sequence is TGTGCCAGCAGTTTAGCGGGAGCAGGGAATGAGCAGTTCTTC.

The V call is TRBV5-1, the J call TRBJ2-2, with a possible D match to TRBD2 (5 bases). The CDR3 has 16 residues. Trimming stripped 0 bases from V and 1 base from J, with 10 bases between. CDR1 SGHRS and CDR2 YFSETQ come from the germline V gene. This CDR3 reads CASSLAPAGNTGELFF. The DNA of the CDR3 is TGCGCCAGCAGCTTGGCCCCCGCGGGGAACACCGGGGAGCTGTTTTTT.

V usage is TRBV2 and J usage is TRBJ2-3; weak D call: TRBD1 (5 bases). V was shortened by 3 bases and J by 7 bases, with 14 bases between the two germline ends. The CDR3 is made up of 14 amino acids. Germline CDR1 reads SNHLY; CDR2 reads FYNNEI. The CDR3 sequence is CASSDQGSPNTQYF. The CDR3 bases are TGTGCCAGCAGTGACCAGGGATCTCCCAATACGCAGTATTTT.

The chain uses TRBV15 and TRBJ1-1; D perhaps matches TRBD1 (5 bases). This CDR3 comprises 15 residues. Trimming took 0 bases from V and 5 from J, leaving 13 bases between them. CDR1 is LNHNV and CDR2 is YYDKDF in the germline V gene (reference sequence). The CDR3 sequence: CATSRDRGVGTEAFF. CDR3 DNA: TGTGCCACCAGCAGAGATCGGGGGGTTGGGACTGAAGCTTTCTTT.

V usage is TRBV2 and J usage is TRBJ2-1; 7 bases map to TRBD1. CDR1 is SNHLY and CDR2 is FYNNEI in the germline V gene. V dropped 6 bases and J dropped 0; count of bases not matched to a gene: 5. The CDR3 totals 15 residues. CDR3 residues: CASSRDSSSYNEQFF. The CDR3, as DNA: TGTGCCAGCAGCCGGGACAGCAGCTCCTACAATGAGCAGTTCTTC.

The chain is built from TRBV7-2 and TRBJ2-1; D might be TRBD2 (6 bases). The CDR3 covers 12 residues. From germline, CDR1 is SGHTA and CDR2 FQGNSA. V was pared by 8 bases and J by 6 bases, with 11 bases between. DNA of the CDR3: TGTGCCAGCCTCCTGACTAGCAATGAGCAGTTCTTC. The encoded protein is CASLLTSNEQFF.

V gene TRBV7-2 combines with J gene TRBJ2-1; TRBD2 might be the D (6 bases). This CDR3 has 15 amino acids. Trimming pared 5 bases from V and 4 bases from J, leaving 15 bases between. The germline CDR1 and CDR2 sequences are SGHTA and FQGNSA. CDR3 protein: CASSEEGLVYNEQFF. The CDR3 nucleotides are TGTGCCAGCAGCGAGGAGGGACTTGTTTACAATGAGCAGTTCTTC.

J is TRBJ1-4 and V is TRBV7-9, with 7 positions matching TRBD1. The CDR3 is 15 amino acids. The J segment lost 6 bases and the V segment lost 5 bases, leaving 9 bases of the junction unmatched. Germline CDR1 and CDR2: SEHNR and FQNEAQ (reference sequence). CDR3 region: CASSGDSLLDEKLFF. CDR3 sequence (DNA): TGTGCCAGCAGCGGGGACAGCTTATTGGATGAAAAACTGTTTTTT.

Written as DNA, the CDR3 is TGCACGACGGCGGGGGTGAATGGCTACACCTTC. It specifies CTTAGVNGYTF. The genes are TRBV29-1 and TRBJ1-2, with a tentative D call TRBD1 (5 bases). Germline V CDR1 and CDR2: SQVTM, ANQGSEA. The CDR3 contains 11 residues.

The gene calls are TRBV7-2 and TRBJ1-6; TRBD1 matches 10 bases. The CDR3 extends over 16 amino acids. Germline CDR1 reads SGHTA; CDR2 reads FQGNSA. V shed 2 bases, J shed 5 bases, and the junction held 3 bases outside the gene matches. In DNA, the CDR3 is TGTGCCAGCAGCTTATGGACAGGGGGAGATAATTCACCCCTCCACTTT. This gives the protein CASSLWTGGDNSPLHF.

The chain uses TRBV6-1 and TRBJ1-5; TRBD1 aligns across 7 bases. The CDR3 sequence is 17 residues long. The V and J ends lost 4 bases and 2 bases, in that order; junction bases with no gene match: 11. The V gene's germline CDR1 is MNHNS and CDR2 SASEGT. Here the CDR3 reads CASSGGQEGVGNQPQHF. The DNA for the CDR3 is TGTGCCAGCAGTGGCGGACAGGAAGGAGTGGGCAATCAGCCCCAGCATTTT.

The rearrangement joins TRBV6-5 to TRBJ2-7; D is possibly TRBD1 (6 bases). Trimming stripped 2 bases from V and 2 bases from J, with 13 bases between. Germline V gives CDR1 MNHEY, CDR2 SVGAGI. The CDR3 is made up of 15 amino acids. CDR3 sequence: CASSYTGLLTYEQYF. CDR3 DNA sequence: TGTGCCAGCAGTTACACAGGGCTACTCACCTACGAGCAGTACTTC.

As DNA, the CDR3 is TGCGCCAGCAGCCTGGACGGTGATCAGCCCCAGCATTTT. Its translation is CASSLDGDQPQHF. The chain joins TRBV5-1 to TRBJ1-5, with D uncertain. Germline V gene data show CDR1 as SGHRS and CDR2 as YFSETQ. The CDR3 spans 13 residues. Trimming removed 4 bases at V and 5 bases at J, with 10 bases between.

This clone was seen once. The chain is built from TRBV7-2 and TRBJ2-1, with TRBD2 matching 15 bases. CDR1 is SGHTA and CDR2 is FQGNSA in the germline V gene. This CDR3 is 16 amino acids long. Trimming cost V 8 bases and J 5 bases; bases outside gene matches: 7. The CDR3 DNA sequence: TGTGCCAGCCTGGGGGGACTAGCGGGAGGTAACAATGAGCAGTTCTTC. This encodes CASLGGLAGGNNEQFF.

This clone was recorded a few times. This chain uses TRBV6-1 with TRBJ2-2, with no clear D. This CDR3 has 12 residues. CDR1 MNHNS and CDR2 SASEGT come from the germline V gene. Trimming shortened V by 7 bases and J by 5 bases, and 8 bases separated the two germline ends. The CDR3 here is CASIRKTGELFF. The CDR3 bases are TGTGCCAGCATCAGAAAAACCGGGGAGCTGTTTTTT.

The chain couples TRBV7-2 to TRBJ2-6; the D is unclear. Trimming removed 5 bases from V and 3 bases from J, with 8 bases in between. Per germline, CDR1 SGHTA and CDR2 FQGNSA. The CDR3 spans 14 residues. The CDR3 DNA is TGTGCCAGCAGCCGAGGCGGTGGGGCCAACGTCCTGACTTTC. Translated, it gives CASSRGGGANVLTF.

This chain links TRBV5-6 with TRBJ2-7; possibly TRBD1 for D (7 bases). The germline gives CDR1 SGHDT, CDR2 YYEEEE. Trimming left V 4 bases short and J 4 bases short, with 18 bases between. This CDR3 is 15 amino acids long. CDR3 sequence: CASSNRQGGSYEQYF. The CDR3 bases are TGTGCCAGCAGCAATCGACAGGGAGGATCTTACGAGCAGTACTTC.

The chain uses TRBV27 and TRBJ2-1; weak D call: TRBD1 (6 bases). The V end was cut by 7 bases, the J end by 9 bases, with 16 bases between. CDR3 length: 13 amino acids. CDR1 is MNHEY, CDR2 SMNVEV, per germline (reference sequence). CDR3 coding DNA: TGTGCCAGCATGGCCTACCCCAGGGGTGAGCAGTTCTTC. This encodes CASMAYPRGEQFF.

The chain has TRBV5-4 and TRBJ2-6, with TRBD1 matching 8 bases. Germline trimming cut 4 bases from V and 4 bases from J; bases unmatched to any gene: 4. CDR1 and CDR2 from the germline V gene are SGHNT and YYREEE (reference sequence). This CDR3 comprises 15 residues. CDR3 DNA: TGTGCCAGCAGCCGGACAGGGCCCGGGGCCAACGTCCTGACTTTC. It codes for CASSRTGPGANVLTF. Drawing the rest from reference TRBV5-4 and TRBJ2-6, the complete variable domain is ETGVTQSPTHLIKTRGQQVTLRCSSQSGHNTVSWYQQALGQGPQFIFQYYREEENGRGNFPPRFSGLQFPNYSSELNVNALELDDSALYLCASSRTGPGANVLTFGAGSRLTVL.

V is TRBV15 and J is TRBJ2-7, with a tentative D call TRBD1 (6 bases). The V end was cut by 0 bases, the J end by 2 bases, with 14 bases between. Germline V gene data show CDR1 as LNHNV and CDR2 as YYDKDF (reference sequence). The CDR3 totals 16 residues. The CDR3: CATSRDWAGAPYEQYF. CDR3 coding DNA: TGTGCCACCAGCAGAGATTGGGCAGGGGCTCCCTACGAGCAGTACTTC.

The V and J genes are TRBV28 and TRBJ1-1, with D maybe TRBD1 (5 bases). V was trimmed by 3 bases and J by 1 base, leaving 9 bases between them. Germline V gives CDR1 MDHEN, CDR2 SYDVKM. The CDR3 length is 14 residues. The CDR3 bases are TGTGCCAGCAGTTTGGAGGGGAGGAACACTGAAGCTTTCTTT. It encodes CASSLEGRNTEAFF.

The chain has TRBV11-3 and TRBJ2-3; 10 bases are a match to TRBD1. V was clipped by 3 bases and J by 4 bases; unmatched bases: 4. Germline CDR1 SGHNT, CDR2 YENEEA. The CDR3 length is 15 residues. The CDR3 loop reads CASSFRDRGPDTQYF. CDR3 bases: TGTGCCAGCAGCTTCCGGGACAGGGGCCCAGATACGCAGTATTTT.

The chain combines TRBV5-6 with TRBJ1-1; D not resolved. The length of the CDR3 is 13 residues. Germline V gene sequence: CDR1 SGHDT, CDR2 YYEEEE. Trimming removed 1 base at V and 5 bases at J, with 9 bases between. CDR3 loop: CASSLTDYTEAFF. For the CDR3, the DNA is TGTGCCAGCAGCTTGACAGATTATACTGAAGCTTTCTTT.